Below are 26 T cell receptor beta chains sequenced from a single sample in a study of blood T cell repertoires in COVID-19 (dated by TCRdb to 2018 to 2021). The library was produced with the immunoSEQ multiplex PCR assay. In TCRdb, the immuneACCESS table is reduced to in-frame sequences with V and J assigned. These tables do not hold every clone; where another copy was compared, an unresolved V gene accounts for under half, and the others remain unexplained. This sample gives 35,000 to 45,000 clones in total; approximately 75% of them show up just once. The top ten constitute 42% of the sample. Material for sequencing was peripheral blood. Source of these receptors: a human donor in a cohort sampled during active or convalescent COVID-19. The donor label of this sample is uncertain.

This clone was seen more than once but under ten times. The J gene is TRBJ2-7, the V gene TRBV5-3; D unresolved. TRBV5-3 is marked as an open reading frame, function uncertain. This CDR3 is built from 14 residues. V lost 0 bases and J lost 2, with 9 bases in between. The CDR3: CARSLEESTYEQYF. The CDR3 nucleotides read TGTGCCAGAAGCTTGGAAGAGAGTACCTACGAGCAGTACTTC.

The CDR3 DNA is TGTGCCTGGAGTGTAAGGCGGGGAGTGACAGATACGCAGTATTTT. Protein sequence: CAWSVRRGVTDTQYF. The chain joins TRBV30 to TRBJ2-3; possible D gene TRBD2, 6 bases. There are 15 residues in the CDR3. V lost 0 bases to trimming and J lost 3 bases, with 13 bases between them. Germline CDR1 is GTSNPN and CDR2 is SVGIG (reference sequence).

This sequence joins TRBV7-2 and TRBJ2-5, with 11 bases fitting TRBD2. V lost 7 bases and J lost 4; bases outside the gene matches: 11. The CDR3 has 16 residues. The germline V gene has CDR1 SGHTA and CDR2 FQGNSA. The CDR3 reads CASNRRLAGSTETQYF. For the CDR3, the DNA is TGTGCCAGCAACCGGCGACTAGCGGGATCGACAGAGACCCAGTACTTC.

This sequence joins TRBV18 and TRBJ2-2; D is uncertain. Trimming removed 1 base from V and 7 bases from J, with 13 bases in between. Germline CDR1 is KGHSH and CDR2 is LQKENI. This CDR3 has 15 amino acids. This CDR3 reads CASSPRVSGSGELFF. The DNA for the CDR3 is TGTGCCAGCTCACCACGCGTTTCAGGAAGCGGGGAGCTGTTTTTT.

The V and J genes are TRBV3-1 (or the pseudogene TRBV3-2) and TRBJ2-7, with 9 bases lining up with TRBD2. This CDR3 is built from 17 residues. In germline, CDR1 is LGHDT, CDR2 YNNKEL (reference sequence). V lost 4 bases and J lost 6; bases outside the gene matches: 16. CDR3 nucleotides: TGTGCCAGCAGCCCCTTGGGTAGCGGGAGCTCCCTTGGCGAGCAGTACTTC. Its protein is CASSPLGSGSSLGEQYF.

This clone was recorded only once. This chain connects TRBV19 to TRBJ2-3, with 10 bases matching TRBD1. CDR3 length: 14 amino acids. The V gene's germline CDR1 is LNHDA and CDR2 SQIVND (reference sequence). V was clipped by 3 bases and J by 4 bases; unmatched bases: 1. The CDR3 sequence is CASSMTGGADTQYF. In DNA form, the CDR3 reads TGTGCCAGTAGTATGACAGGGGGCGCAGATACGCAGTATTTT.

This chain connects TRBV3-1 (or the pseudogene TRBV3-2) to TRBJ2-7; TRBD1 aligns across 10 bases. The CDR3 consists of 17 residues. With 2 bases clipped from V and 7 bases from J, the junction kept 14 bases outside the gene matches. Germline assignment: CDR1 LGHDT and CDR2 YNNKEL (reference sequence). This CDR3 is CASSQQTGDRGIGEQYF. The CDR3 region has the DNA TGTGCCAGCAGCCAACAAACAGGGGACAGGGGAATAGGGGAGCAGTACTTC.

The chain couples TRBV21-1 to TRBJ1-3. TRBV21-1 is deemed a pseudogene. The CDR3 length is 13 residues. The CDR3 region is CATLVWGRNTIYF. The CDR3 coding sequence is TGTGCCACCCTAGTCTGGGGGAGGAACACCATATATTTT.

The genes are TRBV6-2 or TRBV6-3 and TRBJ2-1; 12 bases line up with TRBD2. Germline V CDR1 and CDR2: MNHEY, SVGEGT. Unmatched junction bases numbered 10, after V lost 6 bases and J lost 4 bases. The CDR3 totals 17 residues. The CDR3 DNA follows: TGTGCCAGCAGCCTTCGGACCGGGACTAGCGGGTACAATGAGCAGTTCTTC. It specifies CASSLRTGTSGYNEQFF.

The V gene is TRBV7-9, the J gene TRBJ2-1; 9 bases map to TRBD2. The trim removed 0 bases at V and 7 bases at J, leaving 4 bases unmatched. CDR3 length equals 15 residues. Germline values: CDR1 SEHNR, CDR2 FQNEAQ (reference sequence). The CDR3 DNA follows: TGTGCCAGCAGCTTAGCTAGCGGGAGAAGGAATGAGCAGTTCTTC. Amino acids: CASSLASGRRNEQFF.

The rearrangement uses TRBV3-1 (or the pseudogene TRBV3-2) and TRBJ2-3, with D unresolved. V was pared by 4 bases and J by 2 bases, with 10 bases between. The CDR3 contains 14 residues. Germline CDR1 reads LGHDT; CDR2 reads YNNKEL (reference sequence). DNA for the CDR3: TGTGCCAGCAGCCCTTCCCTGTTCACAGATACGCAGTATTTT. Its protein is CASSPSLFTDTQYF.

The chain carries TRBV2 and TRBJ2-1; 10 nucleotides match TRBD2. The CDR3 consists of 15 residues. V trimming: 8 bases; J trimming: 9 bases; junction bases outside the gene matches: 13. The V gene's germline CDR1 is SNHLY and CDR2 FYNNEI. The CDR3 region has the DNA TGTGCCAGCGGTGTTAAGCTAGCGGGAGCCCTTGAGCAGTTCTTC. Translated, it gives CASGVKLAGALEQFF. Filled out from reference TRBV2 and TRBJ2-1, the complete variable domain reads EPEVTQTPSHQVTQMGQEVILRCVPISNHLYFYWYRQILGQKVEFLVSFYNNEISEKSEIFDDQFSVERPDGSNFTLKIRSTKLEDSAMYFCASGVKLAGALEQFFGPGTRLTVL.

The rearrangement uses TRBV29-1 and TRBJ2-3, with TRBD2 matching over 12 bases. Germline V gene data show CDR1 as SQVTM and CDR2 as ANQGSEA. This CDR3 contains 18 residues. V gave up 6 bases and J gave up 1 base; unmatched junction bases: 14. The CDR3, as DNA: TGCAGCGTCGGACTAGCGGGACGAGACCCCTTATGCACAGATACGCAGTATTTT. Translating gives CSVGLAGRDPLCTDTQYF.

The chain is built from TRBV5-1 and TRBJ2-1, with TRBD2 matching over 8 bases. Unmatched junction bases numbered 14, after V lost 6 bases and J lost 6 bases. The CDR3 sequence is 16 residues long. CDR1 is SGHRS and CDR2 is YFSETQ in the germline V gene. The DNA of the CDR3 is TGCGCCAGCACCTGGCTCCCGGGAGGGCGGGGCAATGAGCAGTTCTTC. This encodes CASTWLPGGRGNEQFF.

This clone turned up a few times. The gene calls are TRBV7-2 and TRBJ1-6; no definite D call. Trimming took off 1 base at V and 11 bases at J, with 15 bases between the two ends. Germline values: CDR1 SGHTA, CDR2 FQGNSA. CDR3 length: 15 amino acids. This chain's CDR3 is CASSLVPNFPAPLHF. The DNA of the CDR3 is TGTGCCAGCAGCTTAGTACCCAACTTTCCGGCACCCCTCCACTTT.

Remarks on this clone: An end of the junction does not agree with germline; a read error may underlie this. The chain recombines TRBV3-1 (or the pseudogene TRBV3-2) with TRBJ2-1; no clear D. Germline CDR1 and CDR2: LGHDT and YNNKEL (reference sequence). CDR3 size: 11 residues. DNA of the CDR3: TGTGCCAGCAGCCAAGTTGGTAATCGGGTCTTC. It specifies CASSQVGNRVF.

V usage is TRBV24-1 and J usage is TRBJ2-7; a possible D gene is TRBD1 (6 bases). The germline V and J ends were trimmed by 5 bases and 3 bases, with 10 bases remaining between them. Germline CDR1 is KGHDR and CDR2 is SFDVKD. The CDR3 is 13 residues long. Here the CDR3 reads CATSGGHLYEQYF. The CDR3 DNA sequence: TGTGCCACCAGTGGGGGACATCTCTACGAGCAGTACTTC.

This clone turned up a few times. The V call is TRBV7-2, the J call TRBJ2-2, with TRBD2 matching 10 bases. This CDR3 is 15 amino acids long. V trimming: 2 bases; J trimming: 7 bases; junction bases outside the gene matches: 4. The germline V gene encodes CDR1 SGHTA and CDR2 FQGNSA. The CDR3 sequence is CASSLFSSGSGELFF. CDR3 DNA: TGTGCCAGCAGCTTATTCTCTAGCGGGAGCGGGGAGCTGTTTTTT.

The V call is TRBV30, the J call TRBJ1-1; 7 nucleotides align to TRBD1. V was clipped by 7 bases and J by 5 bases; unmatched bases: 10. The germline V gene encodes CDR1 GTSNPN and CDR2 SVGIG (reference sequence). This CDR3 has 13 amino acids. In DNA form, the CDR3 reads TGTGCCTCATCGGACAGGAGGACGACTGAAGCTTTCTTT. Translated, it gives CASSDRRTTEAFF.

This sequence joins TRBV10-3 and TRBJ1-1, with D tentatively TRBD1 (5 bases). CDR3 length equals 13 residues. Germline CDR1 ENHRY, CDR2 SYGVKD. Trimming pared 6 bases from V and 0 bases from J, leaving 8 bases between. The CDR3 loop reads CAISTGLNTEAFF. The CDR3 DNA follows: TGTGCCATCAGCACAGGTCTGAACACTGAAGCTTTCTTT.

This rearrangement joins TRBV4-2 to TRBJ1-2; 7 bases map to TRBD1. Germline-derived CDR1 and CDR2 are LGHNA and YNFKEQ. J was trimmed by 2 bases and V by 1 base; bases with no gene match: 4. The CDR3 runs to 15 residues. CDR3 DNA: TGTGCCAGCAGCCAAGTTGACAGGGCCAACTATGGCTACACCTTC. Translating gives CASSQVDRANYGYTF.

The genes are TRBV30 and TRBJ1-3; TRBD1 matches at 8 bases. The CDR3 is 17 amino acids. Looked up from germline, CDR1 is GTSNPN and CDR2 is SVGIG (reference sequence). The J segment lost 0 bases and the V segment lost 4 bases, leaving 11 bases of the junction unmatched. This CDR3 reads CAWKRQGTFSSGNTIYF. In DNA, the CDR3 is TGTGCCTGGAAAAGACAGGGGACCTTTTCCTCTGGAAACACCATATATTTT.

In DNA form, the CDR3 reads TGTGCCAGCAGTTTAAAGCCGCGCTACGAGCAGTACTTC. It encodes CASSLKPRYEQYF. This sequence joins TRBV27 and TRBJ2-7; D remains ambiguous. V lost 2 bases and J 3 bases, leaving 8 bases between the germline ends. The CDR3 runs 13 residues. CDR1 is MNHEY, CDR2 SMNVEV, per germline (reference sequence).

CDR3 bases: TGTGCCAGTAGTCGACCCACCTCCGGATTACGCCGCGGATTCTACGAGCAGTACTTC. Protein: CASSRPTSGLRRGFYEQYF. The genes are TRBV19 and TRBJ2-7, with D hard to call. Trimming pared 5 bases from V and 3 bases from J, leaving 29 bases between. The CDR3 consists of 19 residues. CDR1 is LNHDA and CDR2 is SQIVND in the germline V gene (reference sequence).

This clone was observed a single time. This chain links TRBV16 with TRBJ1-2; perhaps TRBD1 as D (5 bases). The CDR3 has 12 amino acids. The ends were cut back, 2 bases at V and 4 bases at J, with 5 bases in the middle. Germline CDR1 KGHSY, CDR2 FQNENV. CDR3 loop: CASSQQGYGYTF. The CDR3 bases are TGTGCCAGCAGCCAACAGGGCTATGGCTACACCTTC.

The rearrangement links TRBV6-2 or TRBV6-3 to TRBJ1-2; TRBD1 matches 7 bases. The germline V gene encodes CDR1 MNHEY and CDR2 SVGEGT. V was pared by 2 bases and J by 4 bases, with 1 base of the junction left unmatched. This CDR3 has 13 residues. CDR3 amino acids: CASSYRGRYGYTF. In DNA form, the CDR3 reads TGTGCCAGCAGTTACAGGGGGCGCTATGGCTACACCTTC.